The TCR beta chain described here comes from a study of healthy donors' naive CD4 and CD8 T cells. Study observations and caveats: Naive CD4+ and CD8+ cells reportedly differed in usage of most V and J genes. Negatively charged CDR3s marked CD8+ lineage; positively charged CDR3s marked CD4+ lineage.

The CDR3 is 15 residues long. Unmatched junction bases numbered 6, after V lost 4 bases and J lost 0 bases. Per germline, CDR1 SQVTM and CDR2 ANQGSEA. With regard to this clonotype: The antigen is not known.

Naive T cells were sorted: CD4+CD8-CD45RO-CD45RA+ for CD4+, CD8+CD4-CD45RA+CD27bright for CD8+. TCR libraries were built from 400 to 650 ng of total RNA by linear amplification. Under the authors' procedure: About five healthy donors contributed about 80,000 sequenced TCR alpha transcripts. TCRdb passed the reads through MiXCR, listing each CDR3 protein once. TCRdb's processing, not the authors' own work, is the source of the V and J calls. The sample records approximately 200,000 distinct CDR3 sequences, 65% to 75% being singletons. The sample comprised naive CD4+ and CD8+ T cells sorted from blood, pooled from several donors. V gene TRBV29-1 combines with J gene TRBJ2-3, with 8 bases fitting TRBD1. The TCR originated in a pool of human donors in good health; the sample pools cells from several healthy donors. The chain's CDR3 is CSVGGDRSSTDTQYF. The CDR3 DNA is TGCAGCGTTGGCGGGGACAGGAGCAGCACAGATACGCAGTATTTT.